This TCR beta chain comes out of a study of T cell repertoires in cytomegalovirus infection. Across the study: In public TCR beta signatures, there were indications of both CMV infection and matching HLA type.

This clonotype was found a few times. The CDR3 runs to 15 residues. Trimming took 9 bases from V and 1 from J, leaving 18 bases between them. TCRdb reprocessed the reads with MiXCR, giving one entry per CDR3 protein. The table has a few hundred thousand distinct CDR3 sequences, over 7.5% seen once. V is TRBV12-3 or TRBV12-4 and J is TRBJ1-2, with a tentative D call TRBD1 (5 bases). The sequence was collected from a human donor in good health (CMV status not recorded). Some clones in this sample may be carry-over from other donors' samples. The sequenced sample was PBMCs. CDR3 sequence (DNA): TGTGCCAGTAGTAGGGGAGGGAGTTATAACTATGGCTACACCTTC. Amino acid sequence: CASSRGGSYNYGYTF.